A single sample gave rise to the 16 T cell receptor beta chains below, sequenced in a study of blood T cell repertoires in COVID-19. Repertoires were generated with immunoSEQ multiplex PCR, while TCRdb's copy carries only in-frame clones and drops some. The repertoire holds about 260,000 clones, roughly 88% seen once, with 9.5% to 13% in the top ten. Sequenced input: peripheral blood. The receptor set was obtained from a woman aged 70-85 years with COVID-19, enrolled during active disease.

This chain connects TRBV5-1 to TRBJ2-1, with D perhaps matching TRBD2 (6 bases). Germline-derived CDR1 and CDR2 are SGHRS and YFSETQ. V was shortened by 7 bases and J by 4 bases, with 15 bases between the two germline ends. The CDR3 has 14 residues. CDR3 region: CASSGGDWYNEQFF. DNA for the CDR3: TGCGCCAGCTCAGGAGGGGATTGGTACAATGAGCAGTTCTTC.

J is TRBJ1-1 and V is TRBV6-5; D remains unclear. With 2 bases removed from V and 5 bases from J, the gap between germline ends came to 12 bases. Germline values: CDR1 MNHEY, CDR2 SVGAGI. The CDR3 is 14 residues long. CDR3 sequence: CASSYGGEGTEAFF. The CDR3 DNA sequence: TGTGCCAGCAGTTACGGCGGGGAAGGGACTGAAGCTTTCTTT.

The chain carries TRBV5-1 and TRBJ1-1; weak D call: TRBD1 (6 bases). CDR1 is SGHRS and CDR2 is YFSETQ in the germline V gene. V was clipped by 4 bases and J by 3 bases, with 13 bases between them. The CDR3 runs to 14 residues. The CDR3 DNA follows: TGCGCCAGCAGCGAGTCCGGGGGGCACACTGAAGCTTTCTTT. Protein product: CASSESGGHTEAFF.

On this clone: One junction end does not reproduce the germline sequence, and a read error may be involved. The chain joins TRBV7-7 to TRBJ2-6; possible D gene TRBD1, 5 bases. The CDR3 contains 14 residues. Germline CDR1 reads SSHAT; CDR2 reads FNYEAQ (reference sequence). CDR3 region: CASSSGSGANVLTF. As DNA, the CDR3 is TGTGCTAGCAGCTCAGGGTCTGGGGCCAACGTCCTGACTTTC.

The V gene is TRBV28, the J gene TRBJ2-3, with D possibly matching TRBD1 (6 bases). The V gene lost 8 bases and the J gene lost 2 bases, with 11 bases spanning the gap. The CDR3 is made up of 13 amino acids. The V gene's germline CDR1 is MDHEN and CDR2 SYDVKM. This chain's CDR3 is CASSRGFTDTQYF. CDR3 nucleotide sequence: TGTGCCAGCTCGAGGGGGTTCACAGATACGCAGTATTTT.

The chain joins TRBV4-1 to TRBJ2-4, with 10 bases fitting TRBD2. The CDR3 has 17 residues. V gave up 0 bases and J gave up 8 bases; unmatched junction bases: 10. Per germline, CDR1 MGHRA and CDR2 YSYEKL. Here the CDR3 reads CASSQDGSSGSWDIQYF. In nucleotides, the CDR3 is TGCGCCAGCAGCCAAGATGGTTCTAGCGGGAGTTGGGACATTCAGTACTTC.

This chain links TRBV6-4 with TRBJ2-5, with 7 bases identical to TRBD1. After removal of 0 bases from V and 2 bases from J, the junction contained 9 bases not matched to a gene. CDR1 is MRHNA, CDR2 SNTAGT, per germline. This CDR3 is 17 amino acids long. CDR3 sequence reads: CASSDSTDRQGQETQYF. CDR3 nucleotide sequence: TGTGCCAGCAGTGACTCCACCGACCGACAGGGTCAAGAGACCCAGTACTTC.

This clone was recorded once. The genes are TRBV11-3 and TRBJ2-1, with 10 bases aligning to TRBD2. CDR1 is SGHNT, CDR2 YENEEA, per germline. V was pared by 8 bases and J by 2 bases, with 18 bases of the junction left unmatched. The CDR3 contains 19 residues. The CDR3 sequence: CASCVRGTSVLDPYNEQFF. The CDR3 DNA reads TGTGCCAGCTGTGTGAGGGGGACTAGCGTTCTAGATCCCTACAATGAGCAGTTCTTC.

The chain uses TRBV6-5 and TRBJ2-7; weak D call: TRBD2 (6 bases). CDR3 length: 14 amino acids. From germline, CDR1 is MNHEY and CDR2 SVGAGI. V lost 2 bases and J 7 bases, leaving 15 bases between the germline ends. As DNA, the CDR3 is TGTGCCAGCAGTTACGGAGGGAGTCGTAAAGAGCAGTACTTC. Its protein is CASSYGGSRKEQYF.

The chain links TRBV5-1 to TRBJ2-2; TRBD1 aligns across 7 bases. CDR1 is SGHRS, CDR2 YFSETQ, per germline. The CDR3 is made up of 16 amino acids. The J segment lost 4 bases and the V segment lost 4 bases, leaving 10 bases of the junction unmatched. The CDR3 nucleotides are TGCGCCAGCAGCCCACCCCGACAGGGCGGCACCGGGGAGCTGTTTTTT. Its translation is CASSPPRQGGTGELFF.

The CDR3 is CASRLPTGPNTGELFF. The CDR3 nucleotides are TGTGCCAGCAGACTCCCGACAGGGCCGAACACCGGGGAGCTGTTTTTT. This sequence joins TRBV28 and TRBJ2-2; 7 bases line up with TRBD1. The germline V gene encodes CDR1 MDHEN and CDR2 SYDVKM. The CDR3 covers 16 residues. Germline trimming cut 6 bases from V and 0 bases from J; bases unmatched to any gene: 7.

The chain employs TRBV19 and TRBJ2-2; D possibly corresponds to TRBD1 (6 bases). Germline CDR1 and CDR2: LNHDA and SQIVND (reference sequence). Between the trimmed V and J ends, which lost 7 bases and 3 bases, there was a span of 18 bases. This CDR3 spans 16 amino acids. CDR3 in DNA: TGTGCCAGTATATCTGGGGGCAGGCTGGACACCGGGGAGCTGTTTTTT. Translated: CASISGGRLDTGELFF.

This chain connects TRBV19 to TRBJ2-7, with 11 bases lining up with TRBD2. Germline V lookup: CDR1 LNHDA, CDR2 SQIVND (reference sequence). The CDR3 spans 15 residues. V gave up 3 bases and J gave up 3 bases; unmatched junction bases: 4. DNA of the CDR3: TGTGCCAGTAGTATGACTAGCGGGGAGAGCTACGAGCAGTACTTC. Protein product: CASSMTSGESYEQYF.

V and J are TRBV2 and TRBJ1-6; tentative D call: TRBD1 (5 bases). Germline V lookup: CDR1 SNHLY, CDR2 FYNNEI. CDR3 length equals 13 residues. Between the trimmed V and J ends, which lost 6 bases and 9 bases, there was a span of 12 bases. The CDR3 sequence is CASSPGRVSPLHF. The CDR3 DNA is TGTGCCAGCAGCCCCGGCAGGGTTTCACCCCTCCACTTT.

This clone has just one count. The chain combines TRBV30 with TRBJ1-1; 9 nucleotides agree with TRBD1. J lost 12 bases, V lost 2 bases, and 7 bases had no gene match. CDR3 size: 12 residues. Germline CDR1 reads GTSNPN; CDR2 reads SVGIG (reference sequence). Here the CDR3 reads CAWSRQGGRSFF. The CDR3 nucleotides read TGTGCCTGGAGTAGACAGGGGGGCAGGTCTTTCTTT.

The V and J genes are TRBV18 and TRBJ2-3, with D unclear. V lost 3 bases to trimming and J lost 2 bases, with 9 bases between them. The CDR3 has 14 amino acids. Germline V gene data show CDR1 as KGHSH and CDR2 as LQKENI. CDR3 residues: CASSPSSLTDTQYF. DNA for the CDR3: TGTGCCAGCTCACCCTCGAGCCTCACAGATACGCAGTATTTT.